This T cell receptor beta chain was obtained from a study of blood T cell repertoires in COVID-19. At the level of the study: The origin of the acute and convalescent COVID-19 samples was the United States, Italy and Spain. T cells, B-cell-depleted T cells, or PBMCs supplied cDNA or gDNA.

In the original processing: The authors estimated nucleated cell counts from reference gene primer amplification. The assay was immunoSEQ multiplex PCR, and TCRdb's table has in-frame clones only and misses some. The DNA gave D and trimming, while V, J and clone size come from that table. The sample has 150,000 to 200,000 clones; 85% to 90% are singletons. Germline-derived CDR1 and CDR2 are SEHNR and FQNEAQ (reference sequence). Trimming removed 3 bases from V and 8 bases from J; junction bases left unmatched: 17. CDR3 length: 17 amino acids. Specimen: peripheral blood. V gene TRBV7-9 combines with J gene TRBJ1-2; TRBD1 agrees at 8 bases. The clonotype originates from a man younger than 35 with active or convalescent COVID-19. DNA of the CDR3: TGTGCCAGCAGCTTGGGGGACAGGCCACCCGTGATGGAGGGCTACACCTTC. Encoded protein: CASSLGDRPPVMEGYTF.